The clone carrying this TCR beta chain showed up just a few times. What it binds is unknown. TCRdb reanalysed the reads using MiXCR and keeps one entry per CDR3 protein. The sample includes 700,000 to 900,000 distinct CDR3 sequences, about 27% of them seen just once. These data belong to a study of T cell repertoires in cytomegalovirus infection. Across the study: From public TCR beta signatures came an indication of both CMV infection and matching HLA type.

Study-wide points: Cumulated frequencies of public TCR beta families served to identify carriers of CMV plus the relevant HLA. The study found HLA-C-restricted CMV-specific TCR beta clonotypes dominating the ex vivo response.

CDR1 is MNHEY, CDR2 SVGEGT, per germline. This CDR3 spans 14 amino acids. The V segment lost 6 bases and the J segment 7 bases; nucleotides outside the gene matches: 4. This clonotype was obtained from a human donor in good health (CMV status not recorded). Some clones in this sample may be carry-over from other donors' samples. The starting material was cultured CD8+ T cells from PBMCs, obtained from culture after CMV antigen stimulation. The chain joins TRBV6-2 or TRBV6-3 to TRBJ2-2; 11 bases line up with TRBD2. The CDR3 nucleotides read TGTGCCAGCAGCCCTGGACTAGCGGGCGGGGAGCTGTTTTTT. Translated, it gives CASSPGLAGGELFF.